The 10 T cell receptor beta chains presented below share a single source sample, sequenced in a study of CD8 T cells in Susac syndrome. It was with random hexamers that roughly 0.5 to 1 ug RNA was reverse transcribed. TCRdb redid the calling of the immunoSEQ multiplex PCR reads with MiXCR, one entry per CDR3 protein. The data show hundreds of thousands of distinct CDR3 sequences, with about 94% seen just once and 0.15% to 0.2% held by the top ten. Sample: CD4+ T cells from PBMCs. The receptors here all came from a human donor with Susac syndrome.

This rearrangement joins TRBV20-1 to TRBJ2-7; a possible D gene is TRBD2 (6 bases). Germline loops: CDR1 DFQATT, CDR2 SNEGSKA (reference sequence). V was pared by 0 bases and J by 6 bases, with 12 bases between. This CDR3 has 13 residues. CDR3 loop: CSARDRDFIEQYF. CDR3 DNA sequence: TGCAGTGCTAGAGATCGGGACTTTATCGAGCAGTACTTC.

This sequence joins TRBV30 and TRBJ2-7; possibly TRBD1 for D (5 bases). The CDR3 spans 14 residues. V gave up 1 base and J gave up 3 bases, with 13 bases separating them. The germline gives CDR1 GTSNPN, CDR2 SVGIG (reference sequence). This chain's CDR3 is CAWSDTATGYEQYF. DNA of the CDR3: TGTGCCTGGAGTGACACCGCAACAGGCTACGAGCAGTACTTC.

V is TRBV20-1 and J is TRBJ2-2; D gene unclear. The germline gives CDR1 DFQATT, CDR2 SNEGSKA (reference sequence). The CDR3 spans 14 residues. V was shortened by 1 base and J by 1 base, with 7 bases between the two germline ends. The CDR3, as DNA: TGCAGTGCTAGAGGACCATTGAACACCGGGGAGCTGTTTTTT. It specifies CSARGPLNTGELFF.

This clonotype was seen once. This chain connects TRBV11-2 to TRBJ2-3; TRBD2 aligns across 8 bases. The CDR3 sequence is 15 residues long. Trimming cost V 5 bases and J 0 bases; bases outside gene matches: 4. Germline-derived CDR1 and CDR2 are SGHAT and FQNNGV. DNA for the CDR3: TGTGCCAGCAGCCGCCGCGGGGGGAGCACAGATACGCAGTATTTT. Its translation: CASSRRGGSTDTQYF. The complete variable domain, with remaining parts taken from reference TRBV11-2 and TRBJ2-3, reads EAGVAQSPRYKIIEKRQSVAFWCNPISGHATLYWYQQILGQGPKLLIQFQNNGVVDDSQLPKDRFSAERLKGVDSTLKIQPAKLEDSAVYLCASSRRGGSTDTQYFGPGTRLTVL.

This clonotype showed up just a few times. The V and J genes are TRBV7-8 and TRBJ2-2, with 7 positions matching TRBD1. V lost 4 bases to trimming and J lost 2 bases; unmatched junction nucleotides: 4. Germline loops: CDR1 SGHVS, CDR2 FQNEAQ. This CDR3 comprises 15 residues. The CDR3 DNA reads TGTGCCAGCAGCTCTGGGACAGTAAACACCGGGGAGCTGTTTTTT. Protein sequence: CASSSGTVNTGELFF.

This clonotype occurred once. The chain couples TRBV30 to TRBJ2-6; perhaps D is TRBD1 or TRBD2 (6 bases each). The CDR3 is 17 amino acids. Germline V gives CDR1 GTSNPN, CDR2 SVGIG (reference sequence). Trimming stripped 3 bases from V and 2 bases from J, with 17 bases between. The CDR3 protein is CAWRNTGTGAGANVLTF. CDR3 in DNA: TGTGCCTGGAGGAACACAGGGACTGGGGCTGGGGCCAACGTCCTGACTTTC.

This clonotype was observed a single time. J is TRBJ2-3 and V is TRBV9, with a tentative D call TRBD1 (6 bases). V was trimmed by 2 bases and J by 2 bases, leaving 15 bases between them. The germline V gene has CDR1 SGDLS and CDR2 YYNGEE. This CDR3 has 16 amino acids. DNA for the CDR3: TGTGCCAGCAGCGTTTTGGGGGCCGGAGTCACAGATACGCAGTATTTT. Translation gives CASSVLGAGVTDTQYF.

CDR3 bases: TGCAGTGCTAGATTTCTCGGTGGCTACACCTTC. This codes for CSARFLGGYTF. The V gene is TRBV20-1, the J gene TRBJ1-2, with no clear D. Germline V gene data show CDR1 as DFQATT and CDR2 as SNEGSKA (reference sequence). The CDR3 has 11 residues. Trimming shortened V by 2 bases and J by 7 bases, and 8 bases separated the two germline ends.

CDR3 sequence reads: CATSAGREPGTGELFF. CDR3 bases: TGTGCCACCAGTGCCGGGCGGGAACCAGGCACCGGGGAGCTGTTTTTT. V and J are TRBV24-1 and TRBJ2-2; D is possibly TRBD2 (6 bases). V was trimmed by 5 bases and J by 4 bases, leaving 16 bases between them. Germline lookup yields CDR1 KGHDR and CDR2 SFDVKD. This CDR3 spans 16 amino acids.

The rearrangement uses TRBV29-1 and TRBJ2-1; D gene ambiguous. The V gene lost 7 bases and the J gene lost 2 bases, with 12 bases spanning the gap. Per germline, CDR1 SQVTM and CDR2 ANQGSEA. This CDR3 is built from 13 residues. The CDR3: CSAERLTYNEQFF. The CDR3 DNA reads as TGCAGCGCAGAACGTCTCACCTACAATGAGCAGTTCTTC.